The rows below give T cell receptor beta chains drawn from one sample of a study of T cells in Graves' hyperthyroidism and ophthalmopathy. One entry per CDR3 protein results from TCRdb running MiXCR on the multiplex PCR reads. The sample has 500,000 to 750,000 distinct CDR3 sequences, around 14% seen once; the top ten hold 7.3%. Sequencing input: blood. The source of these receptors is a woman aged 25 to 39 with Graves' hyperthyroidism. Both conserved end residues are part of each CDR3. Fields, in order: D gene, V gene, clone size, J gene, CDR3 DNA, CDR3 protein. D genes are given only for firm matches. Not all rows give a size; the values are once, few, many and, for expanded clones, a class.

>TRBD1|TRBV18|many|TRBJ1-5
TGTGCCAGCTCAGACCGGGACAGGGTCCAGCCCCAGCATTTT
CASSDRDRVQPQHF
>.|TRBV12-5|many|TRBJ2-1
TGTGCTAGTGGTTTGGTACTCGGTTCTGAACAGCGATACAATGAGCAGTTCTTC
CASGLVLGSEQRYNEQFF
>TRBD1|TRBV5-1|few|TRBJ1-6
TGCGCCAGCAGCTCCGGGACAGGGGGCTCCTATAATTCACCCCTCCACTTT
CASSSGTGGSYNSPLHF
>.|TRBV11-2|many|TRBJ2-1
TGTGCCAGCAGCTTCCTCGCCGGGGGGACAGACTCAATCGAGCAGTTCTTC
CASSFLAGGTDSIEQFF
>.|TRBV18|many|TRBJ2-5
TGTGCCAGCTCACTTCACCAGGACGAGACCCAGTACTTC
CASSLHQDETQYF
>TRBD2|TRBV18|.|TRBJ2-1
TGTGCCAGCTCACCCGGACTAGCGGGAGCTGTTTGGAATGAGCAGTTCTTC
CASSPGLAGAVWNEQFF
>TRBD2|TRBV12-3/TRBV12-4|many|TRBJ2-3
TGTGCCAGCAGCTCTGGTAGCGGGAAACCTGACACAGATACGCAGTATTTT
CASSSGSGKPDTDTQYF
>TRBD1|TRBV20-1|.|TRBJ1-3
TGCAGTGCTAGAGGCCCCGATGGAGGGGGCTACACCATATATTTT
CSARGPDGGGYTIYF
>TRBD2|TRBV7-9|many|TRBJ2-5
TGTGCCAGCAGCGCCACTAGCGGGAGTGAGACCCAGTACTTC
CASSATSGSETQYF
>.|TRBV7-9|.|TRBJ1-1
TGTGCCAGCAGCTTAACCTATGGCCGAGGGCAGCGGGGCACTGAAGCTTTCTTT
CASSLTYGRGQRGTEAFF
>.|TRBV28|many|TRBJ2-2
TGTGCCAGCAGATTAACCCCGAACACCGGGGAGCTGTTTTTT
CASRLTPNTGELFF
>.|TRBV4-1|few|TRBJ1-6
TGCGCCAGCAGCCAAATTGATTCACCCCTCCACTTT
CASSQIDSPLHF
>.|TRBV5-6|many|TRBJ1-2
TGTGCCAGCAGCCAATACAGTTATGGCTACACCTTC
CASSQYSYGYTF
>.|TRBV28|many|TRBJ2-2
TGTGCCAGCAGTTTACGCGACAGTACCGGGGAGCTGTTTTTT
CASSLRDSTGELFF
>.|TRBV27|.|TRBJ1-4
TGTGCCAGCAGTCTCGACAGGTTGAGTGAAAAACTGTTTTTT
CASSLDRLSEKLFF
>.|TRBV7-9|many|TRBJ2-7
TGTGCCAGCAGCTCCTTACTCGATCCGTACGAGCAGTACTTC
CASSSLLDPYEQYF
>.|TRBV7-2|.|TRBJ1-6
TGTGCCAGCAGCTTAAGGGGGAACCTCAAGGGGCGGGGAAATTCACCCCTCCACTTT
CASSLRGNLKGRGNSPLHF
>TRBD1|TRBV24-1|many|TRBJ2-1
TGTGCCACCAGTGATCTTCCTACAGGGGCGTACAATGAGCAGTTCTTC
CATSDLPTGAYNEQFF
>.|TRBV6-1|few|TRBJ2-7
TGTGCCAGCAGCGATAGGCGCGAGCAGTACTTC
CASSDRREQYF
>TRBD2|TRBV28|many|TRBJ2-3
TGTGCCAGCAGTTTATTAGGGCTAGCGGGCCACATAGATACGCAGTATTTT
CASSLLGLAGHIDTQYF
>.|TRBV12-3/TRBV12-4|many|TRBJ1-1
TGTGCCAGCAGGAAGACCGGGCAGAACACTGAAGCTTTCTTT
CASRKTGQNTEAFF
>TRBD1|TRBV12-3/TRBV12-4|many|TRBJ1-1
TGTGCCAGCAGTAGACAGGGGAAGAACACTGAAGCTTTCTTT
CASSRQGKNTEAFF
>TRBD2|TRBV3-1|many|TRBJ2-7
TGTGCCAGCAGCCTGGGACTAGCGGCCAACGAGCAGTACTTC
CASSLGLAANEQYF
>.|TRBV11-1|many|TRBJ2-2
TGTGCCAGCAGCTGGTTGGGCAGACTGAACACCGGGGAGCTGTTTTTT
CASSWLGRLNTGELFF
>.|TRBV3-1|.|TRBJ2-3
TGTGCCAGCAGCCGCCTCGGGACTGGCGGTTCAGATACGCAGTATTTT
CASSRLGTGGSDTQYF
>.|TRBV6-1|many|TRBJ2-1
TGTGCCAGCAGGGAGACTCCTGACTCCTACAATGAGCAGTTCTTC
CASRETPDSYNEQFF
>TRBD1|TRBV14|.|TRBJ1-6
TGTGCCAGCAGCCATGCCGGACAGGGAAGAAATTCACCCCTCCACTTT
CASSHAGQGRNSPLHF
>.|TRBV3-1|many|TRBJ2-2
TGTGCCAGCAGCCATGTTCGCGGAGAACCAACCGGGGAGCTGTTTTTT
CASSHVRGEPTGELFF
>.|TRBV11-2|many|TRBJ2-5
TGTGCCAGCAGCCGCCAGGGTATGGAGGAGACCCAGTACTTC
CASSRQGMEETQYF
>.|TRBV20-1|few|TRBJ1-2
TGCAGTGCTAGAGATTGGCGGGGTGGAACCTTC
CSARDWRGGTF
>TRBD2|TRBV11-1|many|TRBJ2-7
TGTGCCAGCAGCTTATCGAGCGGGATTTCCTACGAGCAGTACTTC
CASSLSSGISYEQYF
>TRBD1|TRBV12-3/TRBV12-4|many|TRBJ2-5
TGTGCCAGCAACCTCGACTCCGGGACAGGGGGCGCATTTCAGTACTTC
CASNLDSGTGGAFQYF
>TRBD2|TRBV28|many|TRBJ2-5
TGTGCCAGCATCCCTGCCGGACTAGCGAACCAAGAGACCCAGTACTTC
CASIPAGLANQETQYF